This TCR beta chain was sequenced for a study of PD-L1 blockade in urothelial cancer. Study-level information: Patients commenced atezolizumab in 2014, and it was given at 1,200 mg intravenously every 3 weeks. Male sex and bladder-origin urothelial cancer were recorded for about 85% of the roughly 29 patients. Previous chemotherapy exposure amounted to 0 to 3 regimens for patients. Blood samples had a median of around 140,000 T cells, some 83,000 unique TCRs, and clonality approximately 0.086.

V shed 4 bases, J shed 2 bases, and the junction held 7 bases outside the gene matches. Looked up from germline, CDR1 is SGHTA and CDR2 is FQGNSA. The length of the CDR3 is 15 residues. Clones were sequenced by immunoSEQ multiplex PCR, and TCRdb holds only the in-frame ones, with some missing. The table includes 29,000 or so clones, around 84% detected once. Stated time point: peripheral blood 6 weeks after treatment start. This receptor was obtained from a man aged 65-85 years with urothelial cancer. The gene calls are TRBV7-2 and TRBJ2-7, with TRBD1 identical over 8 bases. The source material was PBMCs, sampled around atezolizumab (anti-PD-L1) treatment. The CDR3 here is CASSSRTGPAYEQYF. The DNA for the CDR3 is TGTGCCAGCAGCTCTCGGACAGGGCCAGCCTACGAGCAGTACTTC.